Shown below are 10 T cell receptor beta chains from a single sample sequenced in a study of T cell repertoires in cytomegalovirus infection. TCRdb re-analysed the reads in MiXCR, keeping a single row per CDR3 protein. The sample contains 150,000 to 200,000 distinct CDR3 sequences, roughly 20% of which appear only once. Sequencing was done on a sample of PBMCs. These receptors all stem from a human donor in good health (CMV status not recorded). Some clones in this sample may be carry-over from other donors' samples.

This clonotype appeared a few times. The gene calls are TRBV7-8 and TRBJ2-1, with 12 bases matching TRBD2. In germline, CDR1 is SGHVS, CDR2 FQNEAQ. The CDR3 extends over 15 amino acids. J lost 5 bases, V lost 5 bases, and 4 bases had no gene match. CDR3 nucleotide sequence: TGTGCCAGCAGCCCTAGCGGGGGGGCCCACAATGAGCAGTTCTTC. Translation: CASSPSGGAHNEQFF.

This chain links TRBV5-1 with TRBJ2-1; the D is unclear. This CDR3 has 12 residues. Per the germline V gene, CDR1 is SGHRS and CDR2 is YFSETQ. V was trimmed by 4 bases and J by 8 bases, leaving 10 bases between them. CDR3 sequence reads: CASSGYGDEQFF. For the CDR3, the DNA is TGCGCCAGCAGCGGGTATGGGGATGAGCAGTTCTTC.

The CDR3 bases are TGCGCCAGCAGCCAAGATACCCGACCGGGACTTGCGTACAATGAGCAGTTCTTC. It is translated as CASSQDTRPGLAYNEQFF. The rearrangement uses TRBV4-3 and TRBJ2-1; tentative D call: TRBD2 (6 bases). The CDR3 has 18 residues. Germline lookup yields CDR1 LGHNA and CDR2 YSLEER. Deletions cut 0 bases from V and 4 bases from J, with 19 bases between.

This clonotype occurred many times. This chain uses TRBV7-3 with TRBJ2-1, with 13 positions matching TRBD2. V gave up 4 bases and J gave up 4 bases; unmatched junction bases: 4. The germline CDR1 and CDR2 sequences are SGHTA and FQGTGA. This CDR3 contains 16 residues. The CDR3 spells CASSSTSGRFYNEQFF. CDR3 nucleotides: TGTGCCAGCAGCTCGACTAGCGGGAGGTTTTACAATGAGCAGTTCTTC.

Written as DNA, the CDR3 is TGTGCCAGCAGCTTAGGGGGCCTCAATCTCCTTGAAGCTTTCTTT. Translation gives CASSLGGLNLLEAFF. The V gene is TRBV11-2, the J gene TRBJ1-1, with a possible D match to TRBD1 (5 bases). There are 15 residues in the CDR3. Trimming removed 1 base at V and 7 bases at J, with 16 bases between. The germline V gene encodes CDR1 SGHAT and CDR2 FQNNGV. Supplemented by reference TRBV11-2 and TRBJ1-1, the full variable domain reads EAGVAQSPRYKIIEKRQSVAFWCNPISGHATLYWYQQILGQGPKLLIQFQNNGVVDDSQLPKDRFSAERLKGVDSTLKIQPAKLEDSAVYLCASSLGGLNLLEAFFGQGTRLTVV.

The gene calls are TRBV15 and TRBJ2-2; 8 positions agree with TRBD1. Germline V gene sequence: CDR1 LNHNV, CDR2 YYDKDF (reference sequence). The CDR3 is 17 residues long. After removal of 6 bases from V and 1 base from J, the junction contained 10 bases not matched to a gene. Here the CDR3 reads CATSQVEQGGNTGELFF. The CDR3 DNA follows: TGTGCCACCAGTCAAGTCGAACAGGGGGGGAACACCGGGGAGCTGTTTTTT.

This clonotype was picked up a small number of times. V gene TRBV6-8 combines with J gene TRBJ2-5, with D possibly TRBD2 on 5 matching bases. This CDR3 is built from 14 residues. CDR1 is MNHGY, CDR2 SAAAGT, per germline. The V and J ends lost 5 bases and 6 bases respectively, with 16 bases between them. The CDR3 DNA follows: TGTGCCAGCAGTCGCGACCAGCCCGGGAAGACCCAGTACTTC. The encoded protein is CASSRDQPGKTQYF.

The chain is built from TRBV20-1 and TRBJ2-7; D not certain. This CDR3 is 14 amino acids long. V lost 3 bases, J lost 0 bases, and 12 bases lay in between. From germline, CDR1 is DFQATT and CDR2 SNEGSKA (reference sequence). The CDR3 DNA is TGCAGTGCTAGGGGCCAGCCACCCTCCTACGAGCAGTACTTC. Protein sequence: CSARGQPPSYEQYF.

Concerning this clonotype: Its ends do not fully match the called genes, so a read error is possible. The chain employs TRBV10-3 and TRBJ2-1, with 10 bases aligning to TRBD1. Germline-derived CDR1 and CDR2 are ENHRY and SYGVKD. This CDR3 is 14 amino acids long. The CDR3 loop reads CASSEGDRGDEQFF. The CDR3 coding sequence is TGTGCCAGCAGTGAGGGGGACAGGGGCGATGAGCAGTTCTTC.

Turning to this clonotype: One base away lies a much larger clone, so this may be a sequencing read error. J is TRBJ1-1 and V is TRBV6-2 or TRBV6-3; D gene uncertain. Germline assignment: CDR1 MNHEY and CDR2 SVGEGT. CDR3 length: 15 residues. The CDR3 here is CTSSYIRGAGTEAFF. For the CDR3, the DNA is TGTACCAGCAGTTACATTCGGGGAGCCGGGACTGAAGCTTTCTTT.